The clone carrying this T cell receptor beta chain was found once. Looked up from germline, CDR1 is SGHTA and CDR2 is FQGNSA. V lost 5 bases and J 0 bases, leaving 8 bases between the germline ends. The length of the CDR3 is 15 residues. Data came from immunoSEQ multiplex PCR; TCRdb stores just in-frame clones and leaves some out. The sample has about 460,000 clones, roughly nine tenths seen once. This sample was included in a study of blood T cell repertoires in COVID-19. The chain carries TRBV7-2 and TRBJ2-6, with D perhaps matching TRBD1 (5 bases). The specimen sequenced was PBMCs or T cells enriched from blood (not recorded which). This sequence was found in a woman in her fifties or sixties who had recovered from COVID-19. CDR3 protein: CASSPQVSGANVLTF. CDR3 nucleotide sequence: TGTGCCAGCAGCCCACAGGTCTCTGGGGCCAACGTCCTGACTTTC. Together with reference TRBV7-2 and TRBJ2-6, the CDR3 gives the full variable domain: GAGVSQSPSNKVTEKGKDVELRCDPISGHTALYWYRQSLGQGLEFLIYFQGNSAPDKSGLPSDRFSAERTGGSVSTLTIQRTQQEDSAVYLCASSPQVSGANVLTFGAGSRLTVL.